This T cell receptor beta chain was captured by sequencing in a study of T cell responses to AZD1222 COVID-19 vaccine. Notes on the study in general: With two AZD1222 doses given, Spike-specific TCR breadth and depth both rose. Seropositivity was recorded at baseline in only a handful of AZD1222 recipients. White British ancestry dominated among donors, who included more females, and clonal diversity was possibly underestimated. No repertoire was sampled before or during the peak T cell response, only after it.

CDR1 and CDR2 (germline): SGHTA, FQGNSA. The V gene lost 3 bases and the J gene lost 3 bases, with 8 bases spanning the gap. This CDR3 comprises 13 residues. Regarding this clone: Its antigen is unknown.

Repertoires were generated with immunoSEQ multiplex PCR, while TCRdb's copy carries only in-frame clones and drops some. The repertoire has fewer than 150,000 clones, 93% of them found once; the top ten carry about 0.91%. The rearrangement links TRBV7-2 to TRBJ1-1; D is uncertain. The input for sequencing was peripheral blood, taken on day 0 of AZD1222 vaccination. The receptor was derived from an adult in good health. The chain's CDR3 is CASSLWGDTEAFF. The CDR3 DNA reads TGTGCCAGCAGCTTGTGGGGTGACACTGAAGCTTTCTTT.